This T cell receptor (beta chain) was captured by sequencing in a study of blood T cell repertoires in COVID-19 (TCRdb year 2020). Study-level background: Collaborator samples came from the United States, Italy and Spain and covered acute and convalescent phases of COVID-19. The repertoires were released in a freely available public database meant as a resource for research on the immune response to SARS-CoV-2. Deeply sampled blood TCRbeta repertoires from subjects exposed to, actively infected with, or recovered from COVID-19 were included in the dataset. The sample metadata nearly always contained a de-identified subject ID, COVID-19 status, age in years and sex. The material from the prospective study consisted of cDNA or gDNA derived from T cells, B-cell-depleted T cells, or PBMCs. The samples were drawn from the first 160 participants of the ongoing ImmuneRACE study and from 1,254 subjects provided by 6 global collaborators. Where available, HLA class I and class II types were taken from metadata supplied by the sample provider and were not determined by assay-based typing. Study-level results and caveats: The quantity of clinical and demographic metadata differed by source and by participant and was supplied without curation.

Enrolling through a virtual design, the prospective study's participants ranged in age from roughly 18 to 90 years and lived across some 23 United States geographic areas. Cohort assignment in the prospective study relied on participant-reported clinical history from a screening survey and a study questionnaire. Recovered participants in ImmuneRACE Cohort 3 were defined as having two consecutive negative NP/OP PCR tests, clearance from a healthcare professional, or resolution of symptoms. Mobile phlebotomists in the prospective study collected whole blood, serum and a nasopharyngeal or oropharyngeal swab from every participant. Prospective study participants could optionally give additional blood draws and questionnaires over an approximately two-month period. Before DNA extraction, blood samples from the prospective study were shipped at room temperature or frozen. Worth noting for this clone: This clone's antigen is unknown. Per-nucleotide qualities are absent, and no much larger clonotype sits a single base away.

TCRbeta CDR3 regions were amplified from genomic DNA by means of the immunoSEQ Assay, a bias-controlled multiplex PCR. The authors' analysis ran thus. The number of nucleated cells in each sample was estimated from the amplification of reference gene primers within the assay. Sequence reads were collapsed and filtered to measure the absolute abundance of every unique TCRbeta CDR3 rearrangement. For each sample, productive Simpson clonality was calculated as the square root of Simpson's diversity index across productive rearrangements. Held by TCRdb, this immuneACCESS table contains in-frame sequences only and omits some clones. Under half of the omission traces to an unresolved V gene where checked; the cause of the rest is unknown. For V, J and clone size, that table is used; D and trimming come from the DNA. The sample records 150,000 to 200,000 clones, 75% to 85% of which are singletons. The ten largest clones take up roughly 15% of the sample.

In the germline V gene (reference sequence), CDR1 corresponds to LGHDT and CDR2 to YNNKEL. Ends trimmed: V by 1 base, J by 10 bases; bases unmatched to a gene: 11. The CDR3 has 15 amino acids, counting the end cysteine and phenylalanine. Of the read, only the CDR3 DNA is kept; its 45 bases are in frame from base 1. This clonotype was sampled from a middle-aged man who had recovered from COVID-19. This receptor chain uses TRBV3-1 (or the pseudogene TRBV3-2) and TRBJ2-7; 9 of the junction bases match TRBD1. The sequenced sample was PBMCs or T cells enriched from blood (not recorded which). The CDR3 in this case is CASSQAPGTGFYQYF. The DNA is as follows: TGTGCCAGCAGCCAAGCGCCGGGGACAGGGTTTTATCAGTACTTC.